A single sample gave rise to the 8 T cell receptor beta chains below, sequenced in a study of blood T cells in healthy people across ages. A second PCR of 7 to 11 cycles used a sample-barcoded 5' primer and a J-beta primer mix. One entry per CDR3 protein, called by TCRdb with MiXCR from the 5' RACE reads. Among 710,000 or so distinct CDR3 sequences listed, roughly 20% were seen once. Sequenced: blood. These receptors were taken from a man between 65 and 85 years old in good health.

This clonotype was seen a handful of times. The chain combines TRBV12-3 or TRBV12-4 with TRBJ2-3; D is perhaps TRBD1 (6 bases). V gave up 4 bases and J gave up 6 bases, with 17 bases separating them. The length of the CDR3 is 15 residues. The CDR3 loop reads CASSSLDRRKDTQYF. CDR3 coding DNA: TGTGCCAGCAGTTCGCTGGACAGACGAAAGGATACGCAGTATTTT.

This clonotype was found once. Since the CDR3 does not end with the conserved phenylalanine or tryptophan, this likely comes from a read error. The gene calls are TRBV6-1 and TRBJ1-4; no reliable D call. V shed 7 bases and J shed 8 bases, with 14 bases lying between them. The CDR3 spans 13 residues. The V gene's germline CDR1 is MNHNS and CDR2 SASEGT. CDR3 region: CASTDPVGEKLFC. The CDR3 DNA reads as TGTGCCAGCACCGACCCGGTAGGGGAAAAACTGTTTTGT.

The chain uses TRBV3-1 and TRBJ2-3; D may correspond to TRBD1 or TRBD2 (5 bases each). The germline gives CDR1 LGHDT, CDR2 YNNKEL (reference sequence). This CDR3 is 15 amino acids long. V shed 2 bases and J shed 2 bases, with 11 bases lying between them. CDR3: CASSQRTGTTDTQYF. As DNA, the CDR3 is TGTGCCAGCAGCCAACGGACGGGGACCACAGATACGCAGTATTTT.

V gene TRBV6-1 combines with J gene TRBJ2-3, with 8 nucleotides matching TRBD1. CDR1 MNHNS and CDR2 SASEGT come from the germline V gene. This CDR3 spans 14 amino acids. V shed 6 bases and J 5 bases; nucleotides not matched to a gene: 7. The CDR3 DNA sequence: TGTGCCAGCAGAAACAGGGGGTCGGGAGATACGCAGTATTTT. Its protein product is CASRNRGSGDTQYF.

The sample holds a few counts of this clonotype. The gene calls are TRBV12-3 or TRBV12-4 and TRBJ2-5, with D tentatively TRBD1 (7 bases). CDR3 length: 11 amino acids. V lost 6 bases and J 9 bases, leaving 11 bases between the germline ends. The CDR3 region is CASSIRGAQYF. Written as DNA, the CDR3 is TGTGCCAGCAGCATCAGGGGGGCCCAGTACTTC.

This chain links TRBV24-1 with TRBJ1-2; D is possibly TRBD1 (6 bases). Germline V lookup: CDR1 KGHDR, CDR2 SFDVKD. The V end was cut by 0 bases, the J end by 4 bases, with 17 bases between. This CDR3 has 17 amino acids. CDR3 in DNA: TGTGCCACCAGTGATTTGGGGGACGCTGGGGGCCCCTATGGCTACACCTTC. As protein: CATSDLGDAGGPYGYTF.

This clonotype came up a few times. The chain carries TRBV12-3 or TRBV12-4 and TRBJ2-7, with unresolved D. TRBJ2-1 explains the end of the DNA better; the J call may be wrong. CDR3 size: 9 residues. The CDR3 DNA reads TGTGCCAGCACCCCAGAGCAGTTCTTC. Protein sequence: CASTPEQFF.

This sequence joins TRBV12-3 or TRBV12-4 and TRBJ2-3, with unresolved D. The J call is doubtful: the DNA matches TRBJ1-5 better. The CDR3 consists of 12 residues. This CDR3 reads CASSSGTDTQHF. CDR3 nucleotides: TGTGCCAGCAGCTCGGGTACAGATACGCAGCATTTT.